One and the same sample provided the 26 T cell receptor beta chains below, sequenced in a study of T cell repertoires in cytomegalovirus infection. TCRdb independently ran MiXCR on the reads; one entry per CDR3 protein. The sample lists about 250,000 distinct CDR3 sequences; about 12% were seen once. Input material: PBMCs. The receptors come from a human donor in good health (CMV status not recorded). Some clones in this sample may be carry-over from other donors' samples.

This clonotype occurred a few times. The V call is TRBV19, the J call TRBJ2-1, with 8 bases that match TRBD2. V shed 3 bases and J 3 bases; nucleotides not matched to a gene: 4. Germline CDR1 is LNHDA and CDR2 is SQIVND (reference sequence). This CDR3 region has 15 residues. The CDR3 DNA follows: TGTGCCAGTAGTATGACTAGCGACAACTACAATGAGCAGTTCTTC. Its protein product is CASSMTSDNYNEQFF. Filled out from reference TRBV19 and TRBJ2-1, the complete variable domain reads DGGITQSPKYLFRKEGQNVTLSCEQNLNHDAMYWYRQDPGQGLRLIYYSQIVNDFQKGDIAEGYSVSREKKESFPLTVTSAQKNPTAFYLCASSMTSDNYNEQFFGPGTRLTVL.

Concerning this clonotype: This may be a read error: a much more frequent sequence differs by one nucleotide. This chain uses TRBV19 with TRBJ1-2; TRBD1 aligns across 7 bases. CDR3 size: 13 residues. Germline loops: CDR1 LNHDA, CDR2 SQIVND (reference sequence). DNA for the CDR3: TGTGCCAGTATGACAGACGGCCAGGGGGGCTACGCCTTC. Translated, it gives CASMTDGQGGYAF.

This clonotype was seen ten or more times. The rearrangement links TRBV7-2 to TRBJ2-3; 9 bases are shared with TRBD1. The CDR3 covers 16 residues. Germline assignment: CDR1 SGHTA and CDR2 FQGNSA. With 1 base clipped from V and 1 base from J, the junction kept 3 bases outside the gene matches. The CDR3: CASSLGRTGGTDTQYF. In DNA form, the CDR3 reads TGTGCCAGCAGCTTAGGAAGGACAGGGGGCACAGATACGCAGTATTTT.

This clonotype was seen many times. This chain joins TRBV6-1 and TRBJ2-3; tentatively, D is TRBD2 (6 bases). The V gene's germline CDR1 is MNHNS and CDR2 SASEGT. V was clipped by 7 bases and J by 3 bases, with 14 bases between them. The CDR3 is 14 amino acids. In DNA form, the CDR3 reads TGTGCCAGCACCCTTGGGGGGAGAACAGATACGCAGTATTTT. It is translated as CASTLGGRTDTQYF.

This clonotype was observed many times. This chain links TRBV7-2 with TRBJ1-2, with D tentatively TRBD1 (5 bases). Per the germline V gene, CDR1 is SGHTA and CDR2 is FQGNSA. The CDR3 has 15 residues. With 2 bases removed from V and 7 bases from J, the gap between germline ends came to 17 bases. The CDR3 nucleotides are TGTGCCAGCAGCTTACAAGGGGCCGGGGAGGGTGGCTACACCTTC. Translated, it gives CASSLQGAGEGGYTF.

The chain is built from TRBV28 and TRBJ2-6, with D tentatively TRBD1 (6 bases). The CDR3 is 15 amino acids. Germline CDR1 and CDR2: MDHEN and SYDVKM. V was cut by 8 bases and J by 0 bases, with 11 bases left in between. CDR3 sequence (DNA): TGTGCCAGCGGACAGCTACGCTCTGGGGCCAACGTCCTGACTTTC. It yields the protein CASGQLRSGANVLTF.

There are many counts of this clonotype. This chain joins TRBV7-2 and TRBJ1-1; D is unclear. Deletions cut 2 bases from V and 0 bases from J, with 13 bases between. The germline V gene encodes CDR1 SGHTA and CDR2 FQGNSA. This CDR3 comprises 16 residues. The CDR3 nucleotides are TGTGCCAGCAGCTTACCTGGACGTACGATGAACACTGAAGCTTTCTTT. It translates to CASSLPGRTMNTEAFF.

V and J are TRBV28 and TRBJ2-1, with a possible D match to TRBD2 (5 bases). This CDR3 is built from 17 residues. With 5 bases removed from V and 4 bases from J, the gap between germline ends came to 21 bases. Germline CDR1 is MDHEN and CDR2 is SYDVKM. The DNA for the CDR3 is TGTGCCAGCAGTCCGGACTCCCAACCCCCCAGATACAATGAGCAGTTCTTC. It is translated as CASSPDSQPPRYNEQFF.

This clonotype was recorded many times. The genes are TRBV7-2 and TRBJ2-2; D possibly corresponds to TRBD1 (6 bases). The V gene's germline CDR1 is SGHTA and CDR2 FQGNSA. The CDR3 length is 16 residues. V lost 6 bases and J lost 2, with 16 bases in between. The DNA of the CDR3 is TGTGCCAGCAGGCGACGGGCACAGGGCAACACCGGGGAGCTGTTTTTT. The encoded protein is CASRRRAQGNTGELFF.

This clonotype was observed a handful of times. The V gene is TRBV29-1, the J gene TRBJ1-2; D uncertain. The CDR3 covers 14 residues. The germline V and J ends were trimmed by 6 bases and 0 bases, with 14 bases remaining between them. CDR1 SQVTM and CDR2 ANQGSEA come from the germline V gene. Written as DNA, the CDR3 is TGCAGCGTCCTACACCCAATCACTAACTATGGCTACACCTTC. Protein sequence: CSVLHPITNYGYTF.

This clonotype was observed at least ten times. This chain joins TRBV6-2 or TRBV6-3 and TRBJ1-5, with D perhaps matching TRBD1 (5 bases). The CDR3 spans 15 residues. V shed 0 bases and J shed 4 bases, with 10 bases lying between them. The germline V gene encodes CDR1 MNHEY and CDR2 SVGEGT. The CDR3 loop reads CASSYSSRANQPQHF. For the CDR3, the DNA is TGTGCCAGCAGTTACTCGAGCAGGGCAAATCAGCCCCAGCATTTT.

This clonotype was counted only a few times. This chain connects TRBV19 to TRBJ2-2; D perhaps matches TRBD1 (7 bases). V lost 7 bases to trimming and J lost 4 bases, with 13 bases between them. Germline CDR1 and CDR2: LNHDA and SQIVND (reference sequence). The CDR3 is made up of 14 amino acids. Here the CDR3 reads CASTGQGGTGELFF. Here the CDR3 DNA reads TGTGCCAGTACTGGCCAGGGGGGCACCGGGGAGCTGTTTTTT.

In this sample, this clonotype turned up many times. V is TRBV7-2 and J is TRBJ2-3; tentative D call: TRBD2 (6 bases). The germline V gene has CDR1 SGHTA and CDR2 FQGNSA. The V and J ends lost 4 bases and 8 bases respectively, with 10 bases between them. CDR3 size: 12 residues. The CDR3 loop is CASSSRLGTQYF. CDR3 nucleotides: TGTGCCAGCAGCTCCCGACTAGGTACGCAGTATTTT. Looking up the rest from reference TRBV7-2 and TRBJ2-3 gives the full variable domain: GAGVSQSPSNKVTEKGKDVELRCDPISGHTALYWYRQSLGQGLEFLIYFQGNSAPDKSGLPSDRFSAERTGGSVSTLTIQRTQQEDSAVYLCASSSRLGTQYFGPGTRLTVL.

This clonotype was recorded many times. V is TRBV7-2 and J is TRBJ2-2; unclear D gene. Trimming left V 3 bases short and J 5 bases short, with 10 bases between. CDR1 is SGHTA, CDR2 FQGNSA, per germline. This CDR3 spans 14 amino acids. For the CDR3, the DNA is TGTGCCAGCAGCTTGCTCCCGGGTACCGGGGAGCTGTTTTTT. Translation gives CASSLLPGTGELFF.

This clonotype was observed a handful of times. V usage is TRBV9 and J usage is TRBJ2-7; 11 bases agree with TRBD2. Per germline, CDR1 SGDLS and CDR2 YYNGEE. The length of the CDR3 is 16 residues. V shed 0 bases and J 6 bases; nucleotides not matched to a gene: 8. The CDR3 here is CASSVGLAGGVSEQYF. CDR3 DNA sequence: TGTGCCAGCAGCGTAGGGCTAGCGGGGGGCGTCTCCGAGCAGTACTTC.

This clonotype was counted many times. The chain combines TRBV2 with TRBJ1-6; D unclear. The CDR3 runs to 13 residues. The germline V and J ends were trimmed by 7 bases and 12 bases, with 16 bases remaining between them. The germline CDR1 and CDR2 sequences are SNHLY and FYNNEI. The CDR3 spells CASKLSPEGPLHF. CDR3 sequence (DNA): TGTGCCAGCAAACTGTCCCCTGAAGGACCCCTCCACTTT.

In this sample, this clonotype turned up many times. The chain is built from TRBV7-2 and TRBJ2-3, with D unclear. The CDR3 is 14 amino acids. Germline V CDR1 and CDR2: SGHTA, FQGNSA. V was shortened by 5 bases and J by 2 bases, with 11 bases between the two germline ends. The CDR3 region has the DNA TGTGCCAGCAGCCCATTCCAAATCACAGATACGCAGTATTTT. Translating it yields CASSPFQITDTQYF.

This clonotype has ten or more counts. The chain combines TRBV7-2 with TRBJ2-3, with 10 bases fitting TRBD2. CDR1 and CDR2 (germline): SGHTA, FQGNSA. The trim removed 5 bases at V and 8 bases at J, leaving 1 base unmatched. The CDR3 runs to 12 residues. The CDR3 nucleotides are TGTGCCAGCAGCCGACTAGCGGGTACGCAGTATTTT. It specifies CASSRLAGTQYF.

This clonotype was seen many times. This rearrangement joins TRBV5-5 to TRBJ2-5; either TRBD1 or TRBD2 may supply D (7 bases each). Germline CDR1 and CDR2: SGHKS and YYEKEE (reference sequence). The CDR3 loop spans 14 amino acids. V was trimmed by 4 bases and J by 4 bases, leaving 14 bases between them. In DNA, the CDR3 is TGTGCCAGCAGCCGCCCCAGGGGGGGAGAGACCCAGTACTTC. Its translation is CASSRPRGGETQYF.

This clonotype was seen repeatedly, ten times or more. V gene TRBV7-2 combines with J gene TRBJ2-5; perhaps D is TRBD1 or TRBD2 (5 bases each). Trimming stripped 4 bases from V and 4 bases from J, with 16 bases between. Looked up from germline, CDR1 is SGHTA and CDR2 is FQGNSA. This CDR3 has 15 residues. This CDR3 reads CASSSRPRGPETQYF. The CDR3 region has the DNA TGTGCCAGCAGCTCCCGTCCCCGGGGACCAGAGACCCAGTACTTC.

This clonotype was seen ten or more times. The chain employs TRBV7-2 and TRBJ1-3, with a weak D call TRBD1 (5 bases). This CDR3 has 14 amino acids. V shed 5 bases and J shed 3 bases, with 11 bases lying between them. Germline V CDR1 and CDR2: SGHTA, FQGNSA. The CDR3 DNA reads as TGTGCCAGCAGCGCGCGGGACGGTGGAAACACCATATATTTT. This gives the protein CASSARDGGNTIYF.

The rearrangement uses TRBV12-3 or TRBV12-4 and TRBJ2-7, with unresolved D. V lost 3 bases, J lost 0 bases, and 12 bases lay in between. The CDR3 consists of 15 residues. CDR3 amino acids: CASSFGTYPSYEQYF. CDR3 DNA: TGTGCCAGCAGTTTTGGCACGTACCCCTCCTACGAGCAGTACTTC.

This clonotype was seen a handful of times. The rearrangement joins TRBV6-6 to TRBJ2-3; D might be TRBD2 (5 bases). V lost 7 bases, J lost 1 base, and 9 bases lay in between. CDR3 length equals 13 residues. Looked up from germline, CDR1 is MNHNY and CDR2 is SVGAGI (reference sequence). The CDR3 DNA reads TGTGCCAGCACGGGGTGGGGCACAGATACGCAGTATTTT. Amino acids: CASTGWGTDTQYF.

This clonotype was detected ten times or more. CDR3 nucleotides: TGTGCCAGCAGCTCCCGGAGCGAGTCTGGAAACACCATATATTTT. Protein: CASSSRSESGNTIYF. The chain employs TRBV7-2 and TRBJ1-3; no clear D gene. This CDR3 contains 15 residues. Trimming removed 4 bases at V and 1 base at J, with 11 bases between. CDR1 and CDR2 (germline): SGHTA, FQGNSA.

The gene calls are TRBV19 and TRBJ2-1, with TRBD2 matching 10 bases. Germline CDR1 and CDR2: LNHDA and SQIVND (reference sequence). This CDR3 contains 13 residues. With 9 bases clipped from V and 5 bases from J, the junction kept 4 bases outside the gene matches. This CDR3 reads CASLAGENNEQFF. CDR3 nucleotides: TGTGCCAGCCTAGCGGGAGAAAACAATGAGCAGTTCTTC.

The chain is built from TRBV27 and TRBJ1-2; D is possibly TRBD1 (6 bases). This CDR3 spans 14 amino acids. Trimming stripped 4 bases from V and 2 bases from J, with 11 bases between. In germline, CDR1 is MNHEY, CDR2 SMNVEV (reference sequence). The CDR3 bases are TGTGCCAGCAGTTCTACAGGGTTGAACTATGGCTACACCTTC. Translating gives CASSSTGLNYGYTF.